These T cell receptor beta chains were read from a single sample in a study of CD8 T cells in ankylosing spondylitis. TCRdb recomputed calls from the 5' RACE reads with MiXCR, one row per CDR3 protein. The sample lists some 250,000 distinct CDR3 sequences, roughly 25% occurring once. What was sequenced was blood, either unsorted or a sorted T cell fraction (not recorded which). The receptors come from a male donor with ankylosing spondylitis or in good health (not recorded which). The CDR3 runs from the conserved cysteine through the conserved F or W. Fields, in order: V gene, D gene, clone size, CDR3 length, J gene, CDR3 DNA, CDR3 protein. D genes are given only for firm matches. Clone size is not always given. Where it is, it says once, few, many or a class for expanded clones.

>TRBV12-3/TRBV12-4|-|few|15|TRBJ2-3
TGTGCCAGCAGTTTAATGGGTAGGAACACAGATACGCAGTATTTT
CASSLMGRNTDTQYF
>TRBV11-1|-|few|12|TRBJ2-5
TGTGCCAGCAGCCGAATCAGGGAGACCCAGTACTTC
CASSRIRETQYF
>TRBV9|-|many|14|TRBJ2-3
TGTGCCAGCAGCGTTACAGGGGGGGCAGATACGCAGTATTTT
CASSVTGGADTQYF
>TRBV24-1|TRBD1|-|14|TRBJ2-7
TGTGCCACCACAGAGACAGGGCCCAACGACGAGCAGTACTTC
CATTETGPNDEQYF
>TRBV20-1|-|-|13|TRBJ2-3
TGCAGTGCTAGGGCACAAGGTCCCGATACGCAGTATTTT
CSARAQGPDTQYF
>TRBV4-1|-|-|19|TRBJ2-7
TGCGCCAGCAGCCACTTCCCCGGACGCCGGGACTCGCCATCCTACGAGCAGTACTTC
CASSHFPGRRDSPSYEQYF
>TRBV12-3/TRBV12-4|-|few|13|TRBJ1-2
TGTGCCAGCAGTTTTTTTCTTAACTATGGCTACACCTTC
CASSFFLNYGYTF
>TRBV4-1|-|many|14|TRBJ2-5
TGCGCCAGCAGCCAATGGGTGGCCCAAGAGACCCAGTACTTC
CASSQWVAQETQYF
>TRBV20-1|-|-|13|TRBJ2-1
TGCAGTGTTCCCACGACAGGTCGCAATGAGCAGTTCTTC
CSVPTTGRNEQFF
>TRBV20-1|-|many|14|TRBJ1-6
TGCAGTGCTAGATTCGGTTTCTATAATTCACCCCTCCACTTT
CSARFGFYNSPLHF
>TRBV20-1|TRBD1|many|12|TRBJ1-5
TGCAGTGCGAGACAGGGAAGTCAGCCCCAGCATTTT
CSARQGSQPQHF
>TRBV10-3|-|-|13|TRBJ2-5
TGTGCCATCACCGAGGGGGTTCAAGAGTCCCAGTACTTC
CAITEGVQESQYF
>TRBV15|-|-|15|TRBJ2-2
TGTGCCACCAGCAGAGTGCGGGGGCGAACCGGGGAGCTGTTTTTT
CATSRVRGRTGELFF
>TRBV29-1|TRBD1|many|16|TRBJ1-1
TGCAGCGTTCATTTCGCGGGACAGGGGAGAGGCACTGAAGCTTTCTTT
CSVHFAGQGRGTEAFF
>TRBV11-1|TRBD1|once|14|TRBJ1-4
TGTGCCAGCAGTTCGGGGACAGGGAATGAAAAACTGTTTTTT
CASSSGTGNEKLFF
>TRBV20-1|TRBD2|-|14|TRBJ2-3
TGCAGTGCGCCACTAGCGGGGATCGCAGATACGCAGTATTTT
CSAPLAGIADTQYF
>TRBV12-3/TRBV12-4|-|-|16|TRBJ2-7
TGTGCCAGCAGTTTTGGGGGATTTCCCTCATCCTACGAGCAGTACTTC
CASSFGGFPSSYEQYF
>TRBV20-1|-|many|15|TRBJ2-1
TGCAGTGCCGCGATAACCGGGACGGCTTACAATGAGCAGTTCTTC
CSAAITGTAYNEQFF
>TRBV6-1|TRBD1|-|15|TRBJ2-5
TGTGCCAGCAGTCGACAGACAGGGTTGGGAGAGACCCAGTACTTC
CASSRQTGLGETQYF
>TRBV5-1|TRBD1|many|14|TRBJ1-1
TGCGCCAGCAGCTTGGTAGGACAGGGGAATGAAGCTTTCTTT
CASSLVGQGNEAFF
>TRBV20-1|-|many|13|TRBJ1-5
TGCAGTGCTAGTGGCGGTAGCAATCAGCCCCAGCATTTT
CSASGGSNQPQHF
>TRBV7-2|-|many|17|TRBJ1-2
TGTGCCAGCAGCTATTTAGATCCTCGCAGGGACCCCTATGGCTACACCTTC
CASSYLDPRRDPYGYTF
>TRBV5-1|TRBD2|-|15|TRBJ2-7
TGCGCCAGCAGCTTGGAGGGACTAGTTTCCGGCGAGCAGTACTTC
CASSLEGLVSGEQYF
>TRBV20-1|-|few|15|TRBJ1-5
TGCAGTGCTAGGGAGTTTGAGACGGATCCCTCCCCCCAGCATTTT
CSAREFETDPSPQHF
>TRBV7-2|-|few|16|TRBJ2-7
TGTGCCAGCAGCTTAGGCCGCGCGGGGCTGAGCTACGAGCAGTACTTC
CASSLGRAGLSYEQYF
>TRBV5-5|TRBD2|few|18|TRBJ2-5
TGTGCCAGCAGCTTGGCTCTACTAGCGGGGGGGATACAAGAGACCCAGTACTTC
CASSLALLAGGIQETQYF
>TRBV20-1|-|few|14|TRBJ2-7
TGCAGTGCTAGAGGGGAGGGGGGCTCCTACGAGCAGTACTTC
CSARGEGGSYEQYF
>TRBV15|-|few|14|TRBJ2-1
TGTGCCACCAGCAGACCCCCCTGGTACGATGAGCAGTTCTTC
CATSRPPWYDEQFF
>TRBV20-1|TRBD1|many|14|TRBJ1-4
TGCAGTGCTAGCTCCGGGACAGGGCGGGAAAAACTGTTTTTT
CSASSGTGREKLFF
>TRBV6-5|TRBD1|many|15|TRBJ2-7
TGTGCCAGCAGTTACTCGGGGACAGGGTCTAGGGAGCAGTACTTC
CASSYSGTGSREQYF
>TRBV10-3|-|many|16|TRBJ2-6
TGTGCCATCAGTGCAGAGAGAAGCTCTGGGGCCAACGTCCTGACTTTC
CAISAERSSGANVLTF
>TRBV29-1|TRBD1|many|15|TRBJ2-3
TGCAGCGTTGAAGATTGGGGGACAGGCACAGATACGCAGTATTTT
CSVEDWGTGTDTQYF
>TRBV20-1|TRBD1|few|13|TRBJ2-3
TGCAGTGCTGTAGGGGGCAAGACAGATACGCAGTATTTT
CSAVGGKTDTQYF
>TRBV23-1|TRBD1|-|16|TRBJ2-3
TGCGCCAGCAGTCACACCGGGACAGACAACACAGATACGCAGTATTTT
CASSHTGTDNTDTQYF
>TRBV29-1|TRBD2|-|14|TRBJ2-3
TGCAGCGGAGCCGGGACTAGCGGGCCTAATACGCAGTATTTT
CSGAGTSGPNTQYF
>TRBV6-1|-|-|15|TRBJ1-2
TGTGCCAGCACCAACGGGGGGGGCTCCGGCTATGGCTACACCTTC
CASTNGGGSGYGYTF
>TRBV28|TRBD1|-|14|TRBJ2-1
TGTGCCAGCAGAACAGGGGGCGGCCACAATGAGCAGTTCTTC
CASRTGGGHNEQFF
>TRBV11-2|-|-|12|TRBJ2-3
TGTGCCAGCTCAGACACACTAGATACGCAGTATTTT
CASSDTLDTQYF
>TRBV6-1|-|-|13|TRBJ2-7
TGTGCCAGCAGCCAACCAGGGCGCTACGAGCAGTACTTC
CASSQPGRYEQYF
>TRBV4-1|TRBD1|-|18|TRBJ2-1
TGCGCCAGCAGCCAAGACGGGATAGGACAGGGCTCCTACAATGAGCAGTTCTTC
CASSQDGIGQGSYNEQFF
>TRBV29-1|-|-|13|TRBJ2-2
TGCAGCGTTGAACCTGCGAACACCGGGGAGCTGTTTTTT
CSVEPANTGELFF
>TRBV20-1|-|few|11|TRBJ1-2
TGCAGTGCTAGAGACATTTATGGCTACACCTTC
CSARDIYGYTF
>TRBV7-9|TRBD2|many|14|TRBJ2-1
TGTGCCAGCAGTCCTAGCGGGGGCCACAATGAGCAGTTCTTC
CASSPSGGHNEQFF
>TRBV20-1|-|many|11|TRBJ2-5
TGCAGTGCTGCGGCGAGGGAGACCCAGTACTTC
CSAAARETQYF
>TRBV20-1|-|-|13|TRBJ2-3
TGCAGTGCTAGTTTCTCCAACACAGATACGCAGTATTTT
CSASFSNTDTQYF
>TRBV2|TRBD1|-|17|TRBJ1-4
TGTGCCCTCCGCACAGGGGGGGCGTGGACAACTAATGAAAAACTGTTTTTT
CALRTGGAWTTNEKLFF